The clone carrying this TCR beta chain has more than one count but fewer than ten. Its antigen is still unknown. Reverse transcribing all isolated RNA meant expressed TCRB transcripts were sequenced. Profiled with immunoSEQ multiplex PCR; TCRdb holds only in-frame clones, not every one. Of about 650,000 clones in the sample, about an eighth were seen once. This sample is drawn from a study of beta chain features in type 1 diabetes. General study findings and limits: Reduced insertions and increased deletions marked VDJ junctions in type 1 diabetes patients. Type 1 diabetes patients showed a moderate but significant shortening of TCRB CDR3s in all four CD4+ subsets.

Germline V gene lookup returns CDR1 KGHSH and CDR2 LQKENI. Trimming removed 3 bases from V and 0 bases from J; junction bases left unmatched: 17. CDR3 length equals 19 residues. The J gene is TRBJ2-7, the V gene TRBV18; the match to TRBD2 covers 7 bases. The material sequenced was naive CD4+ T cells from blood. The TCR comes from a man younger than 45 with type 1 diabetes. This CDR3 is CASSPLLAGQGATSYEQYF. CDR3 bases: TGTGCCAGCTCACCTCTCTTAGCGGGCCAGGGAGCAACCTCCTACGAGCAGTACTTC.